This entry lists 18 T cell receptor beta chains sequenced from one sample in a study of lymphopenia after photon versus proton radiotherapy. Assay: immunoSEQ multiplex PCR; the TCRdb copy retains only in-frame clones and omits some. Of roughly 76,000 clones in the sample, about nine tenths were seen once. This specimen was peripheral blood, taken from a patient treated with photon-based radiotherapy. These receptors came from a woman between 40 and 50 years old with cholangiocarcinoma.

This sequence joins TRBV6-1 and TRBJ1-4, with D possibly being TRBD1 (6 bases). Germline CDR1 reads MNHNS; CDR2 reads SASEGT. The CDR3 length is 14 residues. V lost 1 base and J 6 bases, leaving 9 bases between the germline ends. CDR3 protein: CASSEVGTYEKLFF. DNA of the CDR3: TGTGCCAGCAGTGAAGTGGGGACATATGAAAAACTGTTTTTT.

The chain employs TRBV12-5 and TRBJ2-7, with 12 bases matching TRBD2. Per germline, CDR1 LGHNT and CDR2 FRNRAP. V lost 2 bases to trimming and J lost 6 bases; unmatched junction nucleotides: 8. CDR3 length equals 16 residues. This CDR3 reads CASGLIASGGAGEQYF. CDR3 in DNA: TGTGCTAGTGGTTTGATTGCTAGCGGGGGGGCTGGCGAGCAGTACTTC. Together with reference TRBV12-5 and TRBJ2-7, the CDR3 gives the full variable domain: DARVTQTPRHKVTEMGQEVTMRCQPILGHNTVFWYRQTMMQGLELLAYFRNRAPLDDSGMPKDRFSAEMPDATLATLKIQPSEPRDSAVYFCASGLIASGGAGEQYFGPGTRLTVT.

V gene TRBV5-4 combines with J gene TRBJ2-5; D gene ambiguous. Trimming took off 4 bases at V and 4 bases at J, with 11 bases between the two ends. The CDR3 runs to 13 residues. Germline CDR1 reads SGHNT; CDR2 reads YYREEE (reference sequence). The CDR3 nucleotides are TGTGCCAGCAGCCTGCTCCCTCGAGAGACCCAGTACTTC. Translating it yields CASSLLPRETQYF.

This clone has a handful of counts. This CDR3 reads CASSLTGTNQPQHF. DNA for the CDR3: TGTGCCAGCAGCTTAACAGGGACTAATCAGCCCCAGCATTTT. V and J are TRBV11-2 and TRBJ1-5, with TRBD1 as a possible D gene (6 bases). The germline V gene encodes CDR1 SGHAT and CDR2 FQNNGV. Trimming stripped 2 bases from V and 4 bases from J, with 9 bases between. The CDR3 is made up of 14 amino acids.

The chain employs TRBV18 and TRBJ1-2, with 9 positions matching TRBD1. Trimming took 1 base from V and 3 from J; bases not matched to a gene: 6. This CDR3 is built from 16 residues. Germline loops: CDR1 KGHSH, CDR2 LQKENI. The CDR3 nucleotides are TGTGCCAGCTCACCACTTTCAACAGGGGGCGACTATGGCTACACCTTC. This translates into CASSPLSTGGDYGYTF.

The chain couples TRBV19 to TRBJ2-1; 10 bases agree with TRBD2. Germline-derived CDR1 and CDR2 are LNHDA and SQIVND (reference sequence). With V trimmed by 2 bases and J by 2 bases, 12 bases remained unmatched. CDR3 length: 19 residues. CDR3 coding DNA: TGTGCCAGTAGTATAAGGGGCCTAGCGGGAGCAGGGGCCTACAATGAGCAGTTCTTC. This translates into CASSIRGLAGAGAYNEQFF.

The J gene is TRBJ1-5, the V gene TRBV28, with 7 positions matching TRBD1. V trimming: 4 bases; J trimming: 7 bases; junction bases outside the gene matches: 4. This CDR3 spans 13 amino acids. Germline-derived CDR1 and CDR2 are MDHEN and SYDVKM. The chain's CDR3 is CASSSQGQQPQHF. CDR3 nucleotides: TGTGCCAGCAGTTCACAGGGACAGCAGCCCCAGCATTTT.

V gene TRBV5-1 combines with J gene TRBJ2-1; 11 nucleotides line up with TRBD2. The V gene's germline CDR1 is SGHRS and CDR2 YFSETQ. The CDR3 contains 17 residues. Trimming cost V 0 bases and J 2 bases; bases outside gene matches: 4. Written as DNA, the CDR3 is TGCGCCAGCAGCTTGGCCTTAGCGGGAGGGCCCTACAATGAGCAGTTCTTC. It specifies CASSLALAGGPYNEQFF.

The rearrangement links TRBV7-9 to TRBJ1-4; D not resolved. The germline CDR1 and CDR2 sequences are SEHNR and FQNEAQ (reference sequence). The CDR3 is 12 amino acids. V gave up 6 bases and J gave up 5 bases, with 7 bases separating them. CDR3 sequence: CASSSLNEKLFF. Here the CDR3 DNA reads TGTGCCAGCAGTTCATTAAATGAAAAACTGTTTTTT.

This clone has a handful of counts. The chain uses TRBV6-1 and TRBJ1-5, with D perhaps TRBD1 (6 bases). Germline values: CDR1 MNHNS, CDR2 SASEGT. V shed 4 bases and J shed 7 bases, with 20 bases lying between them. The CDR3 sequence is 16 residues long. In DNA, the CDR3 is TGTGCCAGCAGTGGCTCCCAAAGGGGGGGCACGCAGCCCCAGCATTTT. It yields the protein CASSGSQRGGTQPQHF.

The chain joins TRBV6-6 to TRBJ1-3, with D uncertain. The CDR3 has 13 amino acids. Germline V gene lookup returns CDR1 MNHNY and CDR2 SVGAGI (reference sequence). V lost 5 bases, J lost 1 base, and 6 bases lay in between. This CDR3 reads CASSLGSGNTIYF. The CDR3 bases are TGTGCCAGCAGTCTGGGATCTGGAAACACCATATATTTT.

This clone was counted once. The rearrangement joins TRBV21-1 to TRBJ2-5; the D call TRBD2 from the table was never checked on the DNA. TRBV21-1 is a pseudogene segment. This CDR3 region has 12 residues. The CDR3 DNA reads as TGTGCCAGCAGCAAAGTCTGTGAGACCCAGTACTTC. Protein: CASSKVCETQYF.

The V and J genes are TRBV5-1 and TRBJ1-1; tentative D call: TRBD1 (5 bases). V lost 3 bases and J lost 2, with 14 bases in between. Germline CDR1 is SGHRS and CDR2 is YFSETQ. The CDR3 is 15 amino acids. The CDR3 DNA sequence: TGCGCCAGCAGCTGGTTCGGAGGGGTTAACACTGAAGCTTTCTTT. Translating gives CASSWFGGVNTEAFF.

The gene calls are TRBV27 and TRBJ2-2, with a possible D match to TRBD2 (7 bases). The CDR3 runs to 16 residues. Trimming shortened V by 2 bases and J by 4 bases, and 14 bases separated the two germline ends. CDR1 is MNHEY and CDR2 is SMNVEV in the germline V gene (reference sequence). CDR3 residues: CASSLMGGATTGELFF. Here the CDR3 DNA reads TGTGCCAGCAGTTTAATGGGGGGGGCCACCACCGGGGAGCTGTTTTTT.

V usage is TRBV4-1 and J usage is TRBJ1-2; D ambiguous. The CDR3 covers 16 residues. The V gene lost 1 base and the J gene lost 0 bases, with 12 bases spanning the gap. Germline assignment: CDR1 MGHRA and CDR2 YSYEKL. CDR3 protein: CASSQGGRTSNYGYTF. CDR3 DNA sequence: TGCGCCAGCAGCCAAGGTGGGAGAACCTCTAACTATGGCTACACCTTC.

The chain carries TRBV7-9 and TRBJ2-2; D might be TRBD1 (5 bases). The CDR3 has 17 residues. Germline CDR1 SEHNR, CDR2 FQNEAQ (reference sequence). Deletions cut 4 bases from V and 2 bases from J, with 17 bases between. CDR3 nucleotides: TGTGCCAGCAGCTGGCTCTCAGGGTCGGGCAACACCGGGGAGCTGTTTTTT. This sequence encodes CASSWLSGSGNTGELFF.

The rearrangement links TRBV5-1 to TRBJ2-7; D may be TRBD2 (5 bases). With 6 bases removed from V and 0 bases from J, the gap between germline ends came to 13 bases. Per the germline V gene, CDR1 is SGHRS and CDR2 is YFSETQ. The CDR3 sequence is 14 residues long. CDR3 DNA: TGCGCCAGCAACCCATCCGGGGTCTCCTACGAGCAGTACTTC. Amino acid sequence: CASNPSGVSYEQYF.

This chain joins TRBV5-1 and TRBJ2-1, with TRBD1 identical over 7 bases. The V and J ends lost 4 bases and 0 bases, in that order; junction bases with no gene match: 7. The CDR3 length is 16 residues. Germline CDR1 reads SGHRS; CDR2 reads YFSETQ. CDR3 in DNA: TGCGCCAGCAGCCCATCACAGGGGAGCTCCTACAATGAGCAGTTCTTC. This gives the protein CASSPSQGSSYNEQFF.